This T cell receptor (beta chain) stems from a study of blood T cells in healthy people across ages. General study points: Compared with aged donors, long-lived donors showed fewer expanded clones, suggesting selection. Per million T cells, TCR beta diversity dropped about linearly as age rose.

About this clonotype itself: No antigen is known for it.

Using a J-beta primer mix together with a sample-barcoded 5' primer, a second PCR was run for roughly 6 to 12 cycles. TCRdb processed the 5' RACE reads anew with MiXCR; each CDR3 protein has one entry. The sample yields around 1,900,000 distinct CDR3 sequences, more than 35% seen once. Researchers isolated at least 6 million PBMCs per sample. The specimen was blood. This sequence originates from a human donor in good health.

This chain's CDR3 is CASSGVVPTTQETQYF. The DNA of the CDR3 is TGTGCCAGCAGCGGAGTCGTGCCTACAACCCAAGAGACCCAGTACTTC. This chain uses TRBV7-2 with TRBJ2-5; D is undetermined. Germline-derived CDR1 and CDR2 are SGHTA and FQGNSA. This CDR3 region has 16 residues. Trimming removed 5 bases at V and 1 base at J, with 17 bases between.